The next 10 T cell receptor beta chains were all read from a single sample in a study of blood T cell repertoires in COVID-19. Only in-frame clones appear in the TCRdb table, and some are missing; sequencing was by immunoSEQ multiplex PCR. Counted here are around 78,000 clones, about four fifths occurring once; the ten biggest clones make up roughly 20%. The sample taken for sequencing was peripheral blood. Source of these receptors: a human donor in a cohort sampled during active COVID-19.

This clone was recorded a few times. The chain uses TRBV27 and TRBJ1-2; 9 nucleotides line up with TRBD1. Germline V gene data show CDR1 as MNHEY and CDR2 as SMNVEV (reference sequence). The CDR3 runs to 16 residues. V dropped 5 bases and J dropped 6; count of bases not matched to a gene: 13. The CDR3 DNA is TGTGCCAGCAGTCCCTTTTTAGGACAGGGGATCGATGGCTACACCTTC. Its protein is CASSPFLGQGIDGYTF.

This chain joins TRBV19 and TRBJ2-7, with 7 bases aligning to TRBD1. This CDR3 region has 15 residues. Germline V gene lookup returns CDR1 LNHDA and CDR2 SQIVND (reference sequence). V lost 3 bases and J lost 0; bases outside the gene matches: 5. CDR3 bases: TGTGCCAGTAGTATTGGGGACAGCAGCTCCTACGAGCAGTACTTC. It codes for CASSIGDSSSYEQYF.

The CDR3 DNA reads as TGTGCCAGCAGTTCACCGGGACTCATAGAGACCCAGTACTTC. Encoded protein: CASSSPGLIETQYF. The genes are TRBV28 and TRBJ2-5; the D gene is possibly TRBD2 (6 bases). In germline, CDR1 is MDHEN, CDR2 SYDVKM. This CDR3 is built from 14 residues. Trimming removed 4 bases at V and 4 bases at J, with 13 bases between.

V usage is TRBV6-1 and J usage is TRBJ2-5; TRBD1 might be the D (5 bases). The CDR3 runs 14 residues. V lost 3 bases to trimming and J lost 2 bases, with 10 bases between them. Germline V gene data show CDR1 as MNHNS and CDR2 as SASEGT. CDR3 sequence: CASSDGGAQETQYF. The DNA of the CDR3 is TGTGCCAGCAGTGACGGTGGGGCTCAAGAGACCCAGTACTTC.

The chain has TRBV5-1 and TRBJ2-5; 9 nucleotides agree with TRBD1. This CDR3 has 15 amino acids. With 4 bases clipped from V and 5 bases from J, the junction kept 9 bases outside the gene matches. Germline V lookup: CDR1 SGHRS, CDR2 YFSETQ. The CDR3 sequence is CASSETGGVGETQYF. CDR3 sequence (DNA): TGCGCCAGCAGCGAAACAGGGGGCGTAGGGGAGACCCAGTACTTC.

This clone occurred once. The chain is built from TRBV7-2 and TRBJ1-6, with D hard to call. Germline V gene lookup returns CDR1 SGHTA and CDR2 FQGNSA. CDR3 length: 15 amino acids. Trimming stripped 0 bases from V and 5 bases from J, with 8 bases between. For the CDR3, the DNA is TGTGCCAGCAGCTTAGCCTCCCAGAATAATTCACCCCTCCACTTT. It translates to CASSLASQNNSPLHF. The whole variable domain, remainder taken from reference TRBV7-2 and TRBJ1-6, is GAGVSQSPSNKVTEKGKDVELRCDPISGHTALYWYRQSLGQGLEFLIYFQGNSAPDKSGLPSDRFSAERTGGSVSTLTIQRTQQEDSAVYLCASSLASQNNSPLHFGNGTRLTVT.

This rearrangement joins TRBV5-8 to TRBJ2-7, with 8 positions matching TRBD1. Germline loops: CDR1 SGHTS, CDR2 YDEGEE. The CDR3 contains 13 residues. V trimming: 2 bases; J trimming: 5 bases; junction bases outside the gene matches: 3. CDR3 loop: CASSLDRGNEQYF. The CDR3 DNA reads as TGTGCCAGCAGCTTAGACAGGGGAAACGAGCAGTACTTC.

The chain combines TRBV4-2 with TRBJ1-1; D unresolved. CDR1 and CDR2 (germline): LGHNA, YNFKEQ. The CDR3 is made up of 15 amino acids. V lost 1 base to trimming and J lost 2 bases, with 11 bases between them. The chain's CDR3 is CASSQGSSDNTEAFF. For the CDR3, the DNA is TGTGCCAGCAGCCAAGGTTCCAGCGATAACACTGAAGCTTTCTTT.

V and J are TRBV30 and TRBJ2-2; D gene uncertain. Deletions cut 2 bases from V and 4 bases from J, with 8 bases between. Germline V CDR1 and CDR2: GTSNPN, SVGIG (reference sequence). The CDR3 runs to 13 residues. The CDR3 reads CAWSPQATGELFF. The CDR3 bases are TGTGCCTGGAGTCCTCAGGCCACCGGGGAGCTGTTTTTT.

The chain is built from TRBV4-2 and TRBJ2-4; 7 bases match TRBD1. Germline CDR1 reads LGHNA; CDR2 reads YNFKEQ. The CDR3 consists of 16 residues. V lost 2 bases, J lost 0 bases, and 4 bases stayed unmatched. CDR3 amino acids: CASSQPDRLAKNIQYF. Here the CDR3 DNA reads TGTGCCAGCAGCCAACCGGACAGGTTAGCCAAAAACATTCAGTACTTC.